Below are 19 T cell receptor beta chains sequenced from a single sample in a study of T cell responses to AZD1222 COVID-19 vaccine. Some clones are missing from TCRdb's copy, which holds only in-frame ones; the method was immunoSEQ multiplex PCR. The table includes some 180,000 clones, 85% to 95% detected once. The material sequenced was peripheral blood, taken 28 days after the second AZD1222 dose. These receptors all come from an adult who received the AZD1222 COVID-19 vaccine.

This clone appeared once. The V and J genes are TRBV5-3 and TRBJ2-1; 13 bases line up with TRBD2. TRBV5-3 is sorted into the ORF group, with uncertain function. This CDR3 contains 18 residues. J was trimmed by 2 bases and V by 0 bases; bases with no gene match: 5. Here the CDR3 DNA reads TGTGCCAGAAGCTTGGGACTAGCGGGGGGCAATACCTACAATGAGCAGTTCTTC. This codes for CARSLGLAGGNTYNEQFF.

V usage is TRBV18 and J usage is TRBJ2-7, with 7 positions matching TRBD1. V dropped 5 bases and J dropped 0; count of bases not matched to a gene: 7. The length of the CDR3 is 15 residues. Germline V lookup: CDR1 KGHSH, CDR2 LQKENI. The chain's CDR3 is CASSRDSLSSYEQYF. Here the CDR3 DNA reads TGTGCCAGCTCAAGGGACAGTCTATCCTCCTACGAGCAGTACTTC. Complete variable domain (other parts from reference TRBV18 and TRBJ2-7): NAGVMQNPRHLVRRRGQEARLRCSPMKGHSHVYWYRQLPEEGLKFMVYLQKENIIDESGMPKERFSAEFPKEGPSILRIQQVVRGDSAAYFCASSRDSLSSYEQYFGPGTRLTVT.

This chain uses TRBV15 with TRBJ1-2; D is perhaps TRBD1 (6 bases). This CDR3 is built from 15 residues. Germline V gene lookup returns CDR1 LNHNV and CDR2 YYDKDF (reference sequence). Trimming took off 0 bases at V and 2 bases at J, with 10 bases between the two ends. CDR3 nucleotide sequence: TGTGCCACCAGCAGAGATGGAGGGACAAACTATGGCTACACCTTC. Its translation: CATSRDGGTNYGYTF.

This rearrangement joins TRBV5-5 to TRBJ2-3, with D perhaps TRBD1 or TRBD2 (6 bases each). Trimming removed 4 bases at V and 0 bases at J, with 15 bases between. This CDR3 contains 16 residues. CDR1 and CDR2 from the germline V gene are SGHKS and YYEKEE (reference sequence). CDR3 loop: CASSPGGGLSTDTQYF. CDR3 DNA sequence: TGTGCCAGCAGCCCTGGAGGGGGGCTGAGCACAGATACGCAGTATTTT.

The chain links TRBV29-1 to TRBJ2-7; tentative D call: TRBD1 (5 bases). The germline V gene encodes CDR1 SQVTM and CDR2 ANQGSEA. This CDR3 region has 11 residues. Trimming shortened V by 7 bases and J by 5 bases, and 12 bases separated the two germline ends. The CDR3 bases are TGCAGCGGAAGTTCAGGGAACGAGCAGTACTTC. Translation gives CSGSSGNEQYF.

This chain connects TRBV29-1 to TRBJ2-7; 12 bases are shared with TRBD2. J gave up 7 bases and V 3 bases, and 7 bases lay outside the gene matches. Per germline, CDR1 SQVTM and CDR2 ANQGSEA. The CDR3 is 14 residues long. CDR3 nucleotides: TGCAGCGTTGACCTCGGGACTAGCGGGCTAGAGCAGTACTTC. It specifies CSVDLGTSGLEQYF.

V is TRBV12-2 and J is TRBJ1-2. TRBV12-2 is designated a pseudogene. The CDR3 is made up of 16 amino acids. In nucleotides, the CDR3 is TGTGCAAGTCGCTTCCGGGACGATGGTGGACACTATGGCTACACCTTC. Its protein product is CASRFRDDGGHYGYTF.

This chain connects TRBV20-1 to TRBJ2-3, with D perhaps matching TRBD1 (5 bases). The ends were cut back, 3 bases at V and 6 bases at J, with 16 bases in the middle. The CDR3 loop spans 14 amino acids. From germline, CDR1 is DFQATT and CDR2 SNEGSKA (reference sequence). CDR3 protein: CSASRLGVGDTQYF. The CDR3 DNA reads TGCAGTGCTAGTCGGCTAGGGGTGGGGGATACGCAGTATTTT.

The J gene is TRBJ1-1, the V gene TRBV5-1; D uncertain. The CDR3 length is 14 residues. V lost 4 bases and J lost 4, with 14 bases in between. CDR1 and CDR2 (germline): SGHRS, YFSETQ. The DNA of the CDR3 is TGCGCCAGCAGCGCCATGGGCGCGAGCACTGAAGCTTTCTTT. Translated: CASSAMGASTEAFF.

This chain connects TRBV19 to TRBJ1-2, with unresolved D. Germline V CDR1 and CDR2: LNHDA, SQIVND (reference sequence). This CDR3 has 15 residues. V was trimmed by 3 bases and J by 4 bases, leaving 15 bases between them. The CDR3 region is CASSMPLQDRYGYTF. Here the CDR3 DNA reads TGTGCCAGTAGTATGCCCCTACAAGATCGCTATGGCTACACCTTC.

The chain recombines TRBV2 with TRBJ1-1; 7 nucleotides line up with TRBD1. CDR1 is SNHLY and CDR2 is FYNNEI in the germline V gene. CDR3 length equals 13 residues. V lost 8 bases to trimming and J lost 2 bases; unmatched junction nucleotides: 5. The chain's CDR3 is CASGTDINTEAFF. Here the CDR3 DNA reads TGTGCCAGCGGGACAGACATTAACACTGAAGCTTTCTTT.

The rearrangement links TRBV6-5 to TRBJ2-1; 12 bases line up with TRBD2. Per germline, CDR1 MNHEY and CDR2 SVGAGI. The CDR3 covers 14 residues. The trim removed 10 bases at V and 0 bases at J, leaving 1 base unmatched. The CDR3 reads CATGLAGSYNEQFF. The CDR3 region has the DNA TGTGCCACGGGACTAGCGGGCTCCTACAATGAGCAGTTCTTC.

This rearrangement joins TRBV7-9 to TRBJ1-4; a weak D match, TRBD1 (6 bases). Germline V gene sequence: CDR1 SEHNR, CDR2 FQNEAQ (reference sequence). The CDR3 consists of 14 residues. V shed 4 bases and J shed 10 bases, with 16 bases lying between them. The CDR3 spells CASSSPGARRKLFF. The CDR3 DNA reads TGTGCCAGCAGCTCCCCGGGGGCGCGGAGAAAACTGTTTTTT.

This clone was observed a single time. This chain links TRBV5-1 with TRBJ1-2; D is undetermined. The germline V gene has CDR1 SGHRS and CDR2 YFSETQ. This CDR3 contains 12 residues. Trimming removed 0 bases at V and 10 bases at J, with 10 bases between. CDR3 protein: CASSLATGAYTF. As DNA, the CDR3 is TGCGCCAGCAGCTTGGCGACCGGCGCCTACACCTTC.

In the case of this clone: The sample contains more than one DNA sequence encoding this CDR3. The rearrangement joins TRBV29-1 to TRBJ1-1; D gene uncertain. This CDR3 has 10 amino acids. Looked up from germline, CDR1 is SQVTM and CDR2 is ANQGSEA. V dropped 7 bases and J dropped 1 base, with 4 bases sitting between them. For the CDR3, the DNA is TGCAGCGCGGAGAACACTGAAGCTTTCTTT. Encoded protein: CSAENTEAFF.

The chain employs TRBV14 and TRBJ2-5; D may be TRBD2 (5 bases). V was cut by 4 bases and J by 4 bases, with 13 bases left in between. CDR3 length: 14 residues. The germline V gene has CDR1 SGHDN and CDR2 FVKESK. Here the CDR3 DNA reads TGTGCCAGCAGCCTTCGTCGAAGCGGAGAGACCCAGTACTTC. Encoded protein: CASSLRRSGETQYF.

The chain recombines TRBV6-1 with TRBJ1-3; tentative D call: TRBD1 (6 bases). Trimming shortened V by 2 bases and J by 2 bases, and 10 bases separated the two germline ends. The CDR3 covers 15 residues. Germline CDR1 MNHNS, CDR2 SASEGT. This CDR3 is CASSEQAGAGNTIYF. For the CDR3, the DNA is TGTGCCAGCAGTGAACAGGCAGGGGCTGGAAACACCATATATTTT.

Comments on this clone: This same CDR3 is encoded by further DNA sequences in the sample. V gene TRBV10-3 combines with J gene TRBJ1-1; D is unresolved. The CDR3 has 13 amino acids. CDR1 is ENHRY, CDR2 SYGVKD, per germline. V was cut by 4 bases and J by 1 base, with 7 bases left in between. The CDR3 protein is CAISGAGNTEAFF. The CDR3 DNA reads as TGTGCCATCAGTGGGGCGGGGAACACTGAAGCTTTCTTT.

The chain is built from TRBV5-6 and TRBJ1-5; 9 bases line up with TRBD1. From germline, CDR1 is SGHDT and CDR2 YYEEEE. J lost 2 bases, V lost 0 bases, and 3 bases had no gene match. The CDR3 runs 16 residues. CDR3 DNA: TGTGCCAGCAGCTTGGGGGACAGGGAACGCAATCAGCCCCAGCATTTT. It is translated as CASSLGDRERNQPQHF.